These 19 T cell receptor beta chains came from one sample sequenced in a study of cytomegalovirus exposure and HLA in healthy donors. Some clones are missing from TCRdb's copy, which holds only in-frame ones; the method was immunoSEQ multiplex PCR. Of around 70,000 clones in the sample, roughly 95% were seen once. Sequenced input: PBMCs. The receptors come from a young man in good health and CMV-seronegative.

This chain connects TRBV4-3 to TRBJ2-1, with TRBD2 matching over 7 bases. V lost 1 base and J lost 7; bases outside the gene matches: 4. CDR1 and CDR2 (germline): LGHNA, YSLEER. The CDR3 length is 14 residues. The CDR3 DNA sequence: TGCGCCAGCAGCCAAGGACTAGCATCAAATGAGCAGTTCTTC. This translates into CASSQGLASNEQFF.

This rearrangement joins TRBV2 to TRBJ1-6; D is undetermined. The CDR3 covers 13 residues. CDR1 is SNHLY, CDR2 FYNNEI, per germline. Trimming stripped 2 bases from V and 7 bases from J, with 6 bases between. DNA of the CDR3: TGTGCCAGCAGTGAAACCAGGAATTCACCCCTCCACTTT. It translates to CASSETRNSPLHF.

This rearrangement joins TRBV27 to TRBJ2-1; D is perhaps TRBD2 (7 bases). Germline V gives CDR1 MNHEY, CDR2 SMNVEV (reference sequence). This CDR3 comprises 16 residues. V was pared by 2 bases and J by 8 bases, with 19 bases between. This CDR3 reads CASSLRGRGGFDEQFF. For the CDR3, the DNA is TGTGCCAGCAGTTTAAGGGGGAGGGGTGGGTTCGATGAGCAGTTCTTC.

The chain carries TRBV27 and TRBJ1-1; 9 nucleotides match TRBD1. CDR3 length: 11 amino acids. Germline V gene sequence: CDR1 MNHEY, CDR2 SMNVEV (reference sequence). The trim removed 8 bases at V and 6 bases at J, leaving 1 base unmatched. CDR3 region: CASRTGAEAFF. The CDR3 nucleotides are TGTGCCAGCCGGACAGGGGCTGAAGCTTTCTTT.

A remark on this clone: The same CDR3 arises from other DNA sequences in this sample as well. This chain connects TRBV27 to TRBJ2-7; D remains unclear. The CDR3 is 13 residues long. Germline CDR1 and CDR2: MNHEY and SMNVEV (reference sequence). V gave up 2 bases and J gave up 4 bases, with 9 bases separating them. As DNA, the CDR3 is TGTGCCAGCAGTTTAGGGCGCTCATACGAGCAGTACTTC. Encoded protein: CASSLGRSYEQYF.

J is TRBJ2-1 and V is TRBV2, with 7 nucleotides matching TRBD2. CDR3 size: 15 residues. Germline CDR1 and CDR2: SNHLY and FYNNEI. V dropped 4 bases and J dropped 6; count of bases not matched to a gene: 9. As DNA, the CDR3 is TGTGCCAGCAGTGGGGTAGCGGGTCGCCGCAATGAGCAGTTCTTC. Amino acid sequence: CASSGVAGRRNEQFF.

The chain is built from TRBV7-6 and TRBJ2-3, with a possible D match to TRBD1 (5 bases). The CDR3 contains 14 residues. The germline gives CDR1 SGHVS, CDR2 FNYEAQ. Trimming stripped 3 bases from V and 4 bases from J, with 11 bases between. This CDR3 is CASSFRGSSDTQYF. CDR3 sequence (DNA): TGTGCCAGCAGCTTTAGGGGTTCGTCAGATACGCAGTATTTT.

This clone has a single count. The genes are TRBV7-9 and TRBJ1-1; D is possibly TRBD1 (5 bases). Germline V gene sequence: CDR1 SEHNR, CDR2 FQNEAQ (reference sequence). Trimming removed 0 bases at V and 4 bases at J, with 12 bases between. This CDR3 is built from 15 residues. In nucleotides, the CDR3 is TGTGCCAGCAGCTTAGCGGAGGGGAGGAGCACTGAAGCTTTCTTT. It is translated as CASSLAEGRSTEAFF.

The rearrangement joins TRBV4-2 to TRBJ1-1; no reliable D call. Germline CDR1 reads LGHNA; CDR2 reads YNFKEQ. CDR3 length equals 14 residues. Deletions cut 3 bases from V and 4 bases from J, with 12 bases between. The CDR3: CASSQDDIPTEAFF. In nucleotides, the CDR3 is TGTGCCAGCAGCCAGGATGACATACCCACTGAAGCTTTCTTT.

This clone has a single count. The chain links TRBV7-6 to TRBJ2-3; TRBD2 agrees at 8 bases. V was pared by 5 bases and J by 5 bases, with 6 bases of the junction left unmatched. The V gene's germline CDR1 is SGHVS and CDR2 FNYEAQ. The CDR3 loop spans 14 amino acids. DNA of the CDR3: TGTGCCAGCAGCCGGGGGGGGAGTATAGATACGCAGTATTTT. Protein product: CASSRGGSIDTQYF.

The V call is TRBV18, the J call TRBJ1-1; D is uncertain. Per the germline V gene, CDR1 is KGHSH and CDR2 is LQKENI. This CDR3 comprises 13 residues. V dropped 4 bases and J dropped 4 bases, with 10 bases sitting between them. The CDR3 DNA reads TGTGCCAGCTCACTAGATAGGAGCACTGAAGCTTTCTTT. Amino acid sequence: CASSLDRSTEAFF.

The V and J genes are TRBV14 and TRBJ2-7; tentatively, D is TRBD2 (6 bases). V shed 1 base and J shed 2 bases, with 12 bases lying between them. Germline CDR1 and CDR2: SGHDN and FVKESK. The CDR3 runs to 15 residues. The CDR3 nucleotides read TGTGCCAGCAGCCAAGGACTAGTACGTCCCTACGAGCAGTACTTC. Amino acid sequence: CASSQGLVRPYEQYF. Filled out from reference TRBV14 and TRBJ2-7, the complete variable domain reads EAGVTQFPSHSVIEKGQTVTLRCDPISGHDNLYWYRRVMGKEIKFLLHFVKESKQDESGMPNNRFLAERTGGTYSTLKVQPAELEDSGVYFCASSQGLVRPYEQYFGPGTRLTVT.

V gene TRBV12-1 combines with J gene TRBJ1-6; TRBD1 was called by the table and not checked on the DNA. TRBV12-1 constitutes a pseudogene. The CDR3 sequence is 17 residues long. In DNA, the CDR3 is TGTGCCACCCCAGACAGGGGCCCGAGACCATATAATTCACCCCTCCACTTT. This gives the protein CATPDRGPRPYNSPLHF.

This chain uses TRBV4-3 with TRBJ2-3, with D unresolved. Germline assignment: CDR1 LGHNA and CDR2 YSLEER. Trimming removed 4 bases at V and 5 bases at J, with 10 bases between. The CDR3 spans 13 residues. The CDR3 DNA is TGCGCCAGCAGCCCCCGCGCCGTAGATACGCAGTATTTT. Protein sequence: CASSPRAVDTQYF.

The chain combines TRBV25-1 with TRBJ1-2; D unresolved. The CDR3 runs 18 residues. V was shortened by 1 base and J by 8 bases, with 26 bases between the two germline ends. Germline lookup yields CDR1 MGHDK and CDR2 SYGVNS. CDR3 sequence: CASSESVVGGLALGGYTF. The CDR3 DNA reads TGTGCCAGCAGTGAATCAGTGGTCGGAGGGTTAGCACTGGGGGGCTACACCTTC.

J is TRBJ2-7 and V is TRBV11-2; D gene uncertain. The germline CDR1 and CDR2 sequences are SGHAT and FQNNGV. V lost 2 bases, J lost 3 bases, and 14 bases lay in between. The CDR3 is made up of 15 amino acids. The CDR3, as DNA: TGTGCCAGCAGCTTATATGTGATAGGAGTCTACGAGCAGTACTTC. Encoded protein: CASSLYVIGVYEQYF.

The rearrangement uses TRBV5-1 and TRBJ1-2; 8 nucleotides line up with TRBD1. CDR1 is SGHRS, CDR2 YFSETQ, per germline. Trimming cost V 0 bases and J 2 bases; bases outside gene matches: 6. This CDR3 is built from 16 residues. The CDR3 DNA reads TGCGCCAGCAGCTTGGGATCGGACAGGGAAAACTATGGCTACACCTTC. This encodes CASSLGSDRENYGYTF.

The V and J genes are TRBV19 and TRBJ1-1, with D possibly matching TRBD1 (5 bases). V gave up 9 bases and J gave up 7 bases, with 18 bases separating them. Germline V gene lookup returns CDR1 LNHDA and CDR2 SQIVND (reference sequence). The CDR3 has 13 residues. Here the CDR3 reads CASQAIQGLEAFF. The CDR3 DNA follows: TGTGCCAGCCAGGCGATTCAGGGCCTTGAAGCTTTCTTT.

This clone was detected a few times. CDR3 sequence reads: CASSTGGLTSTDTQYF. The CDR3 DNA sequence: TGTGCCAGTAGTACGGGCGGGCTTACTAGCACAGATACGCAGTATTTT. The rearrangement links TRBV19 to TRBJ2-3; D is possibly TRBD2 (5 bases). CDR3 length equals 16 residues. Germline assignment: CDR1 LNHDA and CDR2 SQIVND (reference sequence). V lost 4 bases and J lost 0, with 14 bases in between.